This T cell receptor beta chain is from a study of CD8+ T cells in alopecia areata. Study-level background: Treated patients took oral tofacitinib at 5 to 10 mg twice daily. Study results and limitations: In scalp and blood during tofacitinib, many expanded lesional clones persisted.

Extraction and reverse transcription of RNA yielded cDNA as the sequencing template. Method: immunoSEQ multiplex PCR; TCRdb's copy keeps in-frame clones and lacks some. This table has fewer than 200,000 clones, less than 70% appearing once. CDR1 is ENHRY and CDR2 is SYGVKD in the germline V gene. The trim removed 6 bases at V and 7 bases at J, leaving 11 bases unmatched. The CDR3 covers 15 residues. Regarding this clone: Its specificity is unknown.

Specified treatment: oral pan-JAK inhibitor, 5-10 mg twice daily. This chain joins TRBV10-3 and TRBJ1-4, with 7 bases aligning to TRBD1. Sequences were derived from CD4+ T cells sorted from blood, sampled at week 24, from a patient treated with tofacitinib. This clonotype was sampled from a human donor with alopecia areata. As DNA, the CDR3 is TGTGCCATCAGCCCGACAGGGACTGGATCTGAAAAACTGTTTTTT. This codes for CAISPTGTGSEKLFF.